This TCR beta chain appears in the sequencing data of a study of blood T cells in healthy people across ages. Germline V gives CDR1 SGHTA, CDR2 FQGNSA. V trimming: 7 bases; J trimming: 7 bases; junction bases outside the gene matches: 7. This CDR3 is built from 14 residues. The use of a sample-barcoded 5' primer and a J-beta primer mix characterized a second PCR of about 7 to 12 cycles. TCRdb reanalysed the 5' RACE reads using MiXCR and keeps one entry per CDR3 protein. The table has around 1.5 million distinct CDR3 sequences, 34% seen once. The genes are TRBV7-2 and TRBJ2-7; 13 bases match TRBD2. This TCR was sampled from a woman aged 25 to 39 in good health. Material for sequencing was blood. CDR3 region: CASTAVGLAGEQYF. The DNA for the CDR3 is TGTGCCAGCACCGCGGTGGGACTAGCGGGAGAGCAGTACTTC.